This T cell receptor beta chain was observed in a study of blood T cells in healthy people across ages. The study, taken as a whole, reports: Older age went with lower TCR beta diversity per million T cells, in a roughly linear way.

A second about 7 to 11 cycle PCR used barcoded and J-beta primers. TCRdb called the 5' RACE reads again in MiXCR, with one record for every CDR3 protein. The sample yields fewer than 2,000,000 distinct CDR3 sequences, about 35% seen once. Ten or more counts support this clonotype. The antigen is undetermined. Germline CDR1 reads KGHDR; CDR2 reads SFDVKD. The CDR3 runs to 16 residues. Trimming took 7 bases from V and 2 from J, leaving 19 bases between them. The TCR originated in a woman aged 25-40 years in good health. The sequenced material came from blood. The V call is TRBV24-1, the J call TRBJ2-5, with unresolved D. CDR3 DNA: TGTGCCACCAGCGCTCGACAAGGAAGGGAACAAGAGACCCAGTACTTC. It translates to CATSARQGREQETQYF.